The 17 T cell receptor beta chains listed next were all sequenced from one sample in a study of blood T cell repertoires in COVID-19 (dated by TCRdb to 2020 to 2021). Libraries were prepared through the immunoSEQ multiplex PCR assay. TCRdb retrieved this table from immuneACCESS and kept in-frame rearrangements only. Not all clones are present; in checked studies, unresolved V genes account for under half, and no reason is known for the remainder. The sample records a few hundred thousand clones, 89% of which are singletons. Approximately 3% of the sample lies in the top ten. The specimen was peripheral blood. These receptors came from a woman under 40 with COVID-19, enrolled during active disease.

The CDR3 here is CASGPGQGLYEQYF. The CDR3 DNA is TGTGCCAGCGGCCCGGGACAGGGGCTCTACGAGCAGTACTTC. The chain combines TRBV9 with TRBJ2-7; 10 bases are shared with TRBD1. Germline V gives CDR1 SGDLS, CDR2 YYNGEE. The CDR3 runs to 14 residues. After removal of 7 bases from V and 3 bases from J, the junction contained 7 bases not matched to a gene.

The chain carries TRBV4-1 and TRBJ2-1, with D uncertain. V dropped 3 bases and J dropped 6 bases, with 3 bases sitting between them. The CDR3 has 11 residues. CDR1 is MGHRA and CDR2 is YSYEKL in the germline V gene. CDR3 region: CASSHGNEQFF. The DNA for the CDR3 is TGCGCCAGCAGCCACGGCAATGAGCAGTTCTTC.

This sequence joins TRBV4-2 and TRBJ1-1, with TRBD1 as a possible D gene (5 bases). The CDR3 totals 13 residues. Germline lookup yields CDR1 LGHNA and CDR2 YNFKEQ. The ends were cut back, 0 bases at V and 10 bases at J, with 12 bases in the middle. The CDR3, as DNA: TGTGCCAGCAGCCAAGATGAGGTGGGGGGAGCTTTCTTT. This encodes CASSQDEVGGAFF.

The chain uses TRBV19 and TRBJ1-6, with a weak D call TRBD1 (5 bases). This CDR3 comprises 14 residues. CDR1 is LNHDA and CDR2 is SQIVND in the germline V gene (reference sequence). Trimming cost V 3 bases and J 10 bases, with 13 bases left between them. Written as DNA, the CDR3 is TGTGCCAGTAGTATGGTGGGGGGACGCTCACCCCTCCACTTT. This gives the protein CASSMVGGRSPLHF.

V gene TRBV6-5 combines with J gene TRBJ2-7, with 8 bases matching TRBD2. This CDR3 has 14 residues. Unmatched junction bases numbered 9, after V lost 6 bases and J lost 5 bases. The V gene's germline CDR1 is MNHEY and CDR2 SVGAGI. The chain's CDR3 is CASRPSGGSHEQYF. DNA of the CDR3: TGTGCCAGCAGACCCAGCGGGGGCAGCCACGAGCAGTACTTC.

The chain recombines TRBV29-1 with TRBJ2-7; TRBD1 matches 7 bases. Per germline, CDR1 SQVTM and CDR2 ANQGSEA. The CDR3 covers 13 residues. After removal of 4 bases from V and 4 bases from J, the junction contained 7 bases not matched to a gene. The chain's CDR3 is CSVVLGRGYEQYF. Written as DNA, the CDR3 is TGCAGCGTTGTACTGGGCAGGGGGTACGAGCAGTACTTC.

The V call is TRBV24-1, the J call TRBJ2-1; 7 bases align to TRBD1. This CDR3 comprises 14 residues. V trimming: 10 bases; J trimming: 0 bases; junction bases outside the gene matches: 5. Germline lookup yields CDR1 KGHDR and CDR2 SFDVKD. CDR3 DNA: TGTGCCACAAGGGACAGCCGCTCCTACAATGAGCAGTTCTTC. Translation: CATRDSRSYNEQFF.

This sequence joins TRBV12-5 and TRBJ2-5, with D perhaps matching TRBD2 (6 bases). The CDR3 runs 13 residues. V lost 7 bases, J lost 3 bases, and 12 bases lay in between. Germline V gives CDR1 LGHNT, CDR2 FRNRAP. CDR3 in DNA: TGTGCTAGTGCCGTGACTAGGGAAGAGACCCAGTACTTC. This translates into CASAVTREETQYF. The full variable domain, completed using reference TRBV12-5 and TRBJ2-5, is DARVTQTPRHKVTEMGQEVTMRCQPILGHNTVFWYRQTMMQGLELLAYFRNRAPLDDSGMPKDRFSAEMPDATLATLKIQPSEPRDSAVYFCASAVTREETQYFGPGTRLLVL.

The V gene is TRBV25-1, the J gene TRBJ1-2, with D tentatively TRBD1 (5 bases). V was clipped by 3 bases and J by 4 bases, with 18 bases between them. The CDR3 is made up of 16 amino acids. CDR1 is MGHDK and CDR2 is SYGVNS in the germline V gene. The CDR3, as DNA: TGTGCCAGCAGTGATGTCGGGGGGAATGAGGTCTATGGCTACACCTTC. Translating gives CASSDVGGNEVYGYTF.

The sample holds one count of this clone. The chain has TRBV5-1 and TRBJ1-4; 10 positions match TRBD1. Trimming removed 5 bases from V and 5 bases from J; junction bases left unmatched: 6. Germline CDR1 SGHRS, CDR2 YFSETQ. The length of the CDR3 is 15 residues. CDR3 sequence: CASSSGTGENEKLFF. CDR3 bases: TGCGCCAGCAGTTCCGGGACAGGGGAGAATGAAAAACTGTTTTTT.

The chain joins TRBV7-2 to TRBJ1-1; D possibly corresponds to TRBD1 (6 bases). From germline, CDR1 is SGHTA and CDR2 FQGNSA. CDR3 length: 14 residues. V was trimmed by 1 base and J by 6 bases, leaving 12 bases between them. The CDR3 reads CASSLDGGAPEAFF. The CDR3 DNA is TGTGCCAGCAGCTTAGACGGGGGGGCTCCTGAAGCTTTCTTT.

The chain uses TRBV7-8 and TRBJ1-2, with a tentative D call TRBD1 (5 bases). The CDR3 length is 15 residues. V dropped 5 bases and J dropped 3 bases, with 16 bases sitting between them. The germline V gene encodes CDR1 SGHVS and CDR2 FQNEAQ. DNA for the CDR3: TGTGCCAGCAGCGCCACAGGAGTGGATGACTATGGCTACACCTTC. Its protein product is CASSATGVDDYGYTF.

J is TRBJ1-2 and V is TRBV11-2; 9 nucleotides line up with TRBD1. CDR1 SGHAT and CDR2 FQNNGV come from the germline V gene. J was trimmed by 0 bases and V by 5 bases; bases with no gene match: 7. CDR3 size: 16 residues. The CDR3 loop reads CASSPGTGTTNYGYTF. DNA for the CDR3: TGTGCCAGCAGCCCCGGGACAGGGACAACTAACTATGGCTACACCTTC.

There are a few counts of this clone. The chain uses TRBV2 and TRBJ1-4, with TRBD1 identical over 9 bases. The trim removed 3 bases at V and 8 bases at J, leaving 7 bases unmatched. The CDR3 extends over 15 amino acids. Germline CDR1 reads SNHLY; CDR2 reads FYNNEI. Written as DNA, the CDR3 is TGTGCCAGCAGTGAGTTTACAGGGGGCCTGGAAAAACTGTTTTTT. Translation gives CASSEFTGGLEKLFF.

The CDR3 sequence is CASSIGQGLSGNTIYF. CDR3 DNA sequence: TGCGCCAGCAGCATCGGACAGGGCCTCTCTGGAAACACCATATATTTT. The gene calls are TRBV5-1 and TRBJ1-3; 8 bases map to TRBD1. CDR1 SGHRS and CDR2 YFSETQ come from the germline V gene. The V gene end was trimmed by 4 bases and the J gene end by 0 bases; junction bases not matched to a gene: 6. The CDR3 loop spans 16 amino acids. The entire variable domain, with the rest obtained from reference TRBV5-1 and TRBJ1-3, is as follows: KAGVTQTPRYLIKTRGQQVTLSCSPISGHRSVSWYQQTPGQGLQFLFEYFSETQRNKGNFPGRFSGRQFSNSRSEMNVSTLELGDSALYLCASSIGQGLSGNTIYFGEGSWLTVV.

CDR3 sequence reads: CASSPTAGGPNEQFF. The CDR3 region has the DNA TGTGCCAGCTCACCAACGGCAGGTGGTCCCAATGAGCAGTTCTTC. The rearrangement links TRBV18 to TRBJ2-1; D remains unclear. V dropped 2 bases and J dropped 6 bases, with 14 bases sitting between them. Per germline, CDR1 KGHSH and CDR2 LQKENI. The CDR3 is made up of 15 amino acids.

The chain is built from TRBV5-1 and TRBJ1-2, with D hard to call. The CDR3 runs to 12 residues. V gave up 4 bases and J gave up 5 bases, with 9 bases separating them. In germline, CDR1 is SGHRS, CDR2 YFSETQ. The chain's CDR3 is CASSADGYGYTF. The CDR3 nucleotides read TGCGCCAGCAGCGCCGACGGGTATGGCTACACCTTC.